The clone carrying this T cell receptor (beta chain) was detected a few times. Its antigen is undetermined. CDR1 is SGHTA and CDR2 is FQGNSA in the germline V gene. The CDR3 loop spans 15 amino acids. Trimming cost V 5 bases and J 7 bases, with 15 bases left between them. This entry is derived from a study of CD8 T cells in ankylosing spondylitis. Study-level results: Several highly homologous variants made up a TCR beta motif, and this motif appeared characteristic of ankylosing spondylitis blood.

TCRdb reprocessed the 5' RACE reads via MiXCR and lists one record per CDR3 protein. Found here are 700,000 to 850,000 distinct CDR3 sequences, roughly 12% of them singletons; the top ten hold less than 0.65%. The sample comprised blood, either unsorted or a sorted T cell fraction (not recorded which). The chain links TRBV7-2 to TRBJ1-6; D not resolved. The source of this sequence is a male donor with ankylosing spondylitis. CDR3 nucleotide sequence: TGTGCCAGCAGCGGCGCAAATCTAGGGAATTCACCCCTCCACTTT. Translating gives CASSGANLGNSPLHF.